Detailed here is one T cell receptor beta chain. This clone was counted a single time. Its target antigen remains unknown. Per-base qualities were not stored, and no clone one base away is much larger. This entry is derived from a study of CD8+ T cells in alopecia areata (dated by TCRdb to 2016 to 2019). In the study overall: The treated patients took part in an open-label pilot trial in which moderate-to-severe alopecia areata was treated with oral tofacitinib at 5 to 10 mg twice daily. Patients received tofacitinib for 6 to 18 months and were then followed off drug for 6 months to check for delayed response and recurrence. RNA was obtained with the PAXgene miRNA kit for fixed scalp, the miRNeasy kit for PBMCs, and the RNeasy kit for mouse skin. Human TCRbeta sequencing covered scalp tissue and sorted CD4+ and CD8+ peripheral blood T cells from patchy and totalis/universalis alopecia areata patients and healthy controls. Scalp clonality was compared among normal scalp (n=4), patchy alopecia areata scalp (n=8), and alopecia totalis/universalis scalp (n=8). Biopsies were taken from tofacitinib-treated patients at baseline and at 4 and 24 weeks of treatment, and a later scalp biopsy was taken in several of the tofacitinib-treated patients. TCRbeta CDR3 regions were amplified by immunoSEQ multiplex PCR using 35 Vbeta forward and 13 Jbeta reverse primers. In both human patients and the C3H/HeJ mouse model, the study applied high-throughput TCRbeta sequencing to look at T cell clonal expansion in alopecia areata. In treated patients, disease severity was measured using the SALT score, which gives the percentage of scalp surface area affected.

Study-wide findings and limitations: Because the treated cohort was small and included a single nonresponder, larger studies are needed to assess links between baseline CD8+ expansion and response. Unlike mouse skin, where gammadelta T cells dominate, normal human skin contains resident alphabeta T cells that get sequenced too, which complicates analysis of the scalp TCR repertoire. Shared TCR sequences between patients were less evident than in mice, which may be partly attributable to HLA diversity in the patient population. Compared with normal scalp, lesional scalp, particularly in alopecia totalis/universalis, had higher clonality and more expanded CD8+ clones, which suggests antigenic drive. Many expanded lesional clones were found to persist in scalp and blood during tofacitinib treatment, and relapse after treatment cessation may be partly explained by this persistence. With tofacitinib, both scalp clonality and the number of expanded CD8+ clones among the top 100 scalp clones went down significantly.

V and J are trimmed by 5 bases and 7 bases, and the gene matches miss 8 bases of the junction. The CDR3 goes from the cysteine to the phenylalanine over 15 residues. The kept DNA is CDR3 alone, 45 bases in frame from the first base. The CDR1 and CDR2 encoded by the germline V gene are SGHTA and FQGNSA. To prepare the library, the immunoSEQ multiplex PCR assay was applied. To provide template for TCR sequencing, every sample had RNA extracted and reverse transcribed into cDNA. SuperScript III was used to make first-strand cDNA, primed with a 2:1 mix of oligo-dT and random hexamers. A synthetic immune receptor repertoire was used to gauge amplification bias, and whatever bias remained was removed computationally. In the original analysis: Raw reads were preprocessed for error removal, and CDR3 was defined according to IMGT conventions as running from the conserved cysteine to phenylalanine. Clonality was computed by normalizing Shannon entropy by log2 of the number of productive unique TCRs and subtracting the result from 1. Scalp TCRbeta sequences were cross-referenced with sorted blood CD4 and CD8 repertoires so that the CD4 or CD8 identity of scalp clones could be inferred. This immuneACCESS table, as held by TCRdb, lists in-frame sequences with V and J called but not all clones. Of the missing ones, under half trace to an unresolved V gene in checked studies; the others have no known cause. V and J calls and clone size are as listed in that table; D and trimming were resolved from the DNA. The sample table lists more than 200,000 clones, roughly three fifths of them with a count of one. The ten largest clones add up to 0.95% to 1.5% of the sample.

The label giving this sample's treatment or condition can be read as: oral pan-JAK inhibitor, 5-10 mg twice daily. Peripheral blood and lesional scalp punch biopsies were obtained from patients with alopecia areata. PBMCs were isolated by density centrifugation and stained for CD3, CD4 and CD8, after which CD4+ and CD8+ T cells were sorted on a FACSAria. The starting material was CD4+ T cells sorted from blood, obtained between weeks 44 and 45, from a patient treated with tofacitinib. The TCR comes from a human donor with alopecia areata. The chain is encoded by TRBV7-2 joined to TRBJ1-6, with 7 middle bases fitting TRBD1. CDR3 loop: CASSRDGTANSPLHF. The nucleotides are TGTGCCAGCAGCCGAGACGGGACAGCGAATTCACCCCTCCACTTT.